This T cell receptor (beta chain) was profiled in a study of CD8+ T cells in alopecia areata. Study summary: It was oral tofacitinib, at 5 to 10 mg twice daily, that treated patients received. Study-level results: Clarity of TCR sharing across patients fell short of that in mice, possibly HLA-related. Relative to normal scalp, lesional scalp, especially alopecia totalis/universalis, showed higher clonality.

The germline V gene has CDR1 SGHDT and CDR2 YYEEEE. Germline trimming cut 3 bases from V and 4 bases from J; bases unmatched to any gene: 3. This CDR3 comprises 15 residues. Lesional scalp punch biopsies and peripheral blood were collected from alopecia areata patients. This clone was found once. Its cognate antigen is unknown. The authors extracted RNA and reverse transcribed it into cDNA as the sequencing template. Generated by immunoSEQ multiplex PCR, the TCRdb table keeps only in-frame clones and is missing some. The sample records 100,000 to 150,000 clones, about 46% being singletons. The chain links TRBV5-6 to TRBJ2-5, with 13 bases identical to TRBD2. The specimen comprised CD8+ T cells sorted from blood, sampled at week 0. The sequence derives from a human donor with alopecia areata. CDR3 residues: CASSWGLAGLETQYF. CDR3 coding DNA: TGTGCCAGCAGCTGGGGACTAGCGGGGTTAGAGACCCAGTACTTC.